The 32 T cell receptor beta chains given below trace back to one sample, sequenced in a study of cytomegalovirus exposure and HLA in healthy donors. The repertoire was sequenced with immunoSEQ multiplex PCR; TCRdb's copy has only in-frame clones and lacks some. The repertoire holds 100,000 to 150,000 clones, with around 90% as singletons. Sequencing was carried out using PBMCs. The receptors shown here come from a woman aged 18-29 years in good health and CMV-seronegative.

The chain combines TRBV5-1 with TRBJ2-7, with D maybe TRBD1 (6 bases). Germline V gene lookup returns CDR1 SGHRS and CDR2 YFSETQ. Trimming removed 1 base from V and 2 bases from J, with 7 bases in between. The CDR3 is 13 amino acids. CDR3 DNA: TGCGCCAGCAGCTTGACAGGGCCCTACGAGCAGTACTTC. It is translated as CASSLTGPYEQYF.

This chain uses TRBV4-1 with TRBJ2-7; D is unclear. CDR3 size: 12 residues. Germline V gene lookup returns CDR1 MGHRA and CDR2 YSYEKL. Trimming removed 0 bases at V and 6 bases at J, with 6 bases between. CDR3 protein: CASSQDLGEQYF. The CDR3 nucleotides read TGCGCCAGCAGCCAAGATCTAGGCGAGCAGTACTTC.

The chain has TRBV11-3 and TRBJ2-7, with TRBD2 as a possible D gene (5 bases). The CDR3 loop spans 14 amino acids. In germline, CDR1 is SGHNT, CDR2 YENEEA. V lost 1 base and J 4 bases, leaving 11 bases between the germline ends. In nucleotides, the CDR3 is TGTGCCAGCAGCTTAGGGCGGGCGATTTACGAGCAGTACTTC. As protein: CASSLGRAIYEQYF.

A single count supports this clone. The rearrangement uses TRBV7-8 and TRBJ2-5; 8 nucleotides line up with TRBD1. Germline CDR1 is SGHVS and CDR2 is FQNEAQ. J lost 0 bases, V lost 1 base, and 13 bases had no gene match. This CDR3 spans 19 amino acids. The CDR3 loop is CASSLVRGQAYRYQETQYF. The DNA for the CDR3 is TGTGCCAGCAGCTTAGTAAGGGGACAGGCGTATCGGTACCAAGAGACCCAGTACTTC.

This clone was detected once. The gene calls are TRBV7-2 and TRBJ1-1; D is undetermined. Germline CDR1 SGHTA, CDR2 FQGNSA. The CDR3 sequence is 14 residues long. Trimming cost V 2 bases and J 0 bases, with 7 bases left between them. CDR3 nucleotides: TGTGCCAGCAGCTTACCCCCCATGAACACTGAAGCTTTCTTT. Its protein is CASSLPPMNTEAFF.

The chain recombines TRBV11-3 with TRBJ2-7, with no clear D. CDR1 is SGHNT, CDR2 YENEEA, per germline. The CDR3 consists of 14 residues. The V end lost 2 bases, the J end lost 0 bases, and 8 bases lay between the germline ends. CDR3 sequence reads: CASSLTWSSYEQYF. CDR3 in DNA: TGTGCCAGCAGCTTAACCTGGAGCTCCTACGAGCAGTACTTC.

V is TRBV14 and J is TRBJ2-4; no clear D gene. Trimming took 4 bases from V and 0 from J, leaving 7 bases between them. The CDR3 has 14 amino acids. Germline assignment: CDR1 SGHDN and CDR2 FVKESK. CDR3 loop: CASSPSIAKNIQYF. For the CDR3, the DNA is TGTGCCAGCAGCCCTAGTATAGCCAAAAACATTCAGTACTTC.

This clone was detected only once. The V and J genes are TRBV9 and TRBJ2-7; tentative D call: TRBD2 (6 bases). The CDR3 has 14 amino acids. CDR1 SGDLS and CDR2 YYNGEE come from the germline V gene. Trimming took off 4 bases at V and 2 bases at J, with 13 bases between the two ends. DNA for the CDR3: TGTGCCAGCAGCCCTGCAGGAGGGACCTACGAGCAGTACTTC. Its protein is CASSPAGGTYEQYF.

The chain combines TRBV5-1 with TRBJ1-2; D might be TRBD1 (6 bases). Trimming shortened V by 0 bases and J by 8 bases, and 23 bases separated the two germline ends. The CDR3 extends over 17 amino acids. Germline V gene lookup returns CDR1 SGHRS and CDR2 YFSETQ. In DNA form, the CDR3 reads TGCGCCAGCAGCTTGGTGACAGGTCCTACCCTCACCTCAGGCTACACCTTC. Its protein product is CASSLVTGPTLTSGYTF.

The CDR3 nucleotides are TGCAGCGTTTCCGGGACTAGCGGGCCGAACACCGGGGAGCTGTTTTTT. This encodes CSVSGTSGPNTGELFF. The J gene is TRBJ2-2, the V gene TRBV29-1; TRBD2 aligns across 12 bases. The ends lost 5 bases at V and 0 bases at J; junction bases unmatched: 4. Germline CDR1 is SQVTM and CDR2 is ANQGSEA. This CDR3 comprises 16 residues.

The rearrangement uses TRBV6-1 and TRBJ2-1; maybe TRBD1 (7 bases). Germline V lookup: CDR1 MNHNS, CDR2 SASEGT. CDR3 length: 15 amino acids. V was clipped by 6 bases and J by 7 bases, with 19 bases between them. This CDR3 reads CASRQYRGGRNEQFF. CDR3 in DNA: TGTGCCAGCAGACAATACAGGGGAGGTCGGAATGAGCAGTTCTTC.

The chain carries TRBV7-9 and TRBJ2-7; the D gene is possibly TRBD2 (5 bases). Trimming stripped 5 bases from V and 5 bases from J, with 10 bases between. CDR1 and CDR2 (germline): SEHNR, FQNEAQ (reference sequence). The CDR3 contains 12 residues. This CDR3 reads CASSRTSNEQYF. The CDR3 DNA is TGTGCCAGCAGCCGTACTAGTAACGAGCAGTACTTC.

The V call is TRBV7-2, the J call TRBJ2-3; 9 bases line up with TRBD2. Looked up from germline, CDR1 is SGHTA and CDR2 is FQGNSA. The CDR3 length is 16 residues. Trimming cost V 5 bases and J 8 bases; bases outside gene matches: 14. CDR3 DNA sequence: TGTGCCAGCAGCAAGAGGCGGGAGGGCTCGGGAGGTACGCAGTATTTT. Amino acid sequence: CASSKRREGSGGTQYF.

The rearrangement links TRBV11-2 to TRBJ2-7; 10 bases match TRBD1. CDR3 size: 15 residues. V dropped 3 bases and J dropped 0; count of bases not matched to a gene: 2. CDR1 is SGHAT and CDR2 is FQNNGV in the germline V gene. CDR3 residues: CASSFGQGDSYEQYF. CDR3 DNA: TGTGCCAGCAGCTTTGGACAGGGGGACTCCTACGAGCAGTACTTC.

The chain is built from TRBV6-1 and TRBJ1-2, with 7 bases matching TRBD1. Trimming removed 6 bases from V and 8 bases from J; junction bases left unmatched: 15. This CDR3 is 15 amino acids long. Germline values: CDR1 MNHNS, CDR2 SASEGT. Here the CDR3 DNA reads TGTGCCAGCAGGGAGAGATACAGGGGTTCGGGCGGCTACACCTTC. Translating it yields CASRERYRGSGGYTF.

This clone showed up just once. The V call is TRBV30, the J call TRBJ2-7, with a possible D match to TRBD2 (5 bases). Germline lookup yields CDR1 GTSNPN and CDR2 SVGIG (reference sequence). Trimming pared 8 bases from V and 1 base from J, leaving 18 bases between. The CDR3 length is 14 residues. CDR3 region: CAGLRRHPSYEQYF. As DNA, the CDR3 is TGTGCCGGCCTCCGGAGGCATCCTTCCTACGAGCAGTACTTC.

CDR3 in amino acids: CASSVGDPGGYGYTF. For the CDR3, the DNA is TGTGCCAGCAGCGTAGGTGACCCAGGGGGGTATGGCTACACCTTC. The J gene is TRBJ1-2, the V gene TRBV9; TRBD1 aligns across 7 bases. Germline-derived CDR1 and CDR2 are SGDLS and YYNGEE. The V gene end was trimmed by 0 bases and the J gene end by 5 bases; junction bases not matched to a gene: 7. The CDR3 is 15 residues long.

The chain employs TRBV4-1 and TRBJ2-7, with 10 bases identical to TRBD2. Germline V gene lookup returns CDR1 MGHRA and CDR2 YSYEKL. This CDR3 is 16 amino acids long. V shed 4 bases and J 4 bases; nucleotides not matched to a gene: 10. The CDR3 DNA reads as TGCGCCAGCAGCCCCTCCTCAGCGGGAGGGTCGTACGAGCAGTACTTC. Protein product: CASSPSSAGGSYEQYF.

The chain links TRBV5-6 to TRBJ2-1; D uncertain. This CDR3 is built from 13 residues. The V and J ends lost 5 bases and 0 bases respectively, with 6 bases between them. Germline V CDR1 and CDR2: SGHDT, YYEEEE. The CDR3 here is CASSYSSYNEQFF. In nucleotides, the CDR3 is TGTGCCAGCAGTTACAGCTCCTACAATGAGCAGTTCTTC.

The gene calls are TRBV27 and TRBJ2-1; no firm D call. With 6 bases removed from V and 3 bases from J, the gap between germline ends came to 18 bases. The germline V gene encodes CDR1 MNHEY and CDR2 SMNVEV (reference sequence). The CDR3 contains 16 residues. The CDR3 is CASSKIPGPIYNEQFF. The CDR3 region has the DNA TGTGCCAGCAGCAAAATCCCGGGTCCGATCTACAATGAGCAGTTCTTC.

This sequence joins TRBV28 and TRBJ1-3; no firm D call. This CDR3 is built from 15 residues. Germline V gene data show CDR1 as MDHEN and CDR2 as SYDVKM. V lost 3 bases, J lost 0 bases, and 9 bases lay in between. The CDR3 reads CASSLAGYSGNTIYF. The CDR3 DNA is TGTGCCAGCAGTTTGGCCGGGTACTCTGGAAACACCATATATTTT.

The V gene is TRBV4-1, the J gene TRBJ2-7; 8 bases line up with TRBD2. The germline gives CDR1 MGHRA, CDR2 YSYEKL. After removal of 1 base from V and 0 bases from J, the junction contained 5 bases not matched to a gene. This CDR3 is built from 16 residues. This CDR3 is CASSQALAGSSYEQYF. As DNA, the CDR3 is TGCGCCAGCAGCCAAGCTCTAGCGGGTAGCTCCTACGAGCAGTACTTC.

This rearrangement joins TRBV4-1 to TRBJ2-1; TRBD2 matches at 8 bases. Germline CDR1 is MGHRA and CDR2 is YSYEKL. CDR3 size: 16 residues. The V and J ends lost 3 bases and 7 bases, in that order; junction bases with no gene match: 11. CDR3 sequence: CASSQPGTSISNEQFF. CDR3 nucleotides: TGCGCCAGCAGCCAGCCCGGGACTAGTATTTCGAATGAGCAGTTCTTC.

This clone is a singleton in its sample. This chain connects TRBV19 to TRBJ2-1, with no clear D. The CDR3 loop spans 13 amino acids. Trimming took 0 bases from V and 4 from J, leaving 4 bases between them. Germline CDR1 and CDR2: LNHDA and SQIVND (reference sequence). CDR3 sequence: CASSIDIYNEQFF. For the CDR3, the DNA is TGTGCCAGTAGTATAGACATTTACAATGAGCAGTTCTTC.

CDR3 bases: TGTGCCAGTAGTCTTAGCGGGGGGGGCTACGAGCAGTACTTC. It specifies CASSLSGGGYEQYF. The genes are TRBV19 and TRBJ2-7, with TRBD2 matching 11 bases. The CDR3 length is 14 residues. Germline V lookup: CDR1 LNHDA, CDR2 SQIVND (reference sequence). Trimming took 5 bases from V and 3 from J; bases not matched to a gene: 3.

This sequence joins TRBV5-1 and TRBJ2-7; 7 positions agree with TRBD2. V lost 4 bases and J lost 4; bases outside the gene matches: 14. The CDR3 loop spans 16 amino acids. The germline V gene has CDR1 SGHRS and CDR2 YFSETQ. The CDR3: CASSPTRAGVGYEQYF. CDR3 sequence (DNA): TGCGCCAGCAGCCCTACTCGTGCGGGAGTGGGATACGAGCAGTACTTC.

The CDR3 coding sequence is TGTGCCATCAGTAGAATAGCGGGGGAGAGCCTCACAGATACGCAGTATTTT. Amino acid sequence: CAISRIAGESLTDTQYF. The chain uses TRBV10-3 and TRBJ2-3, with 9 positions matching TRBD2. The J segment lost 2 bases and the V segment lost 5 bases, leaving 11 bases of the junction unmatched. This CDR3 contains 17 residues. CDR1 and CDR2 (germline): ENHRY, SYGVKD.

The chain is built from TRBV5-1 and TRBJ2-3; 9 bases are shared with TRBD1. Per germline, CDR1 SGHRS and CDR2 YFSETQ. Germline trimming cut 4 bases from V and 3 bases from J; bases unmatched to any gene: 3. The CDR3 is 14 amino acids. The CDR3 spells CASSRQGVTDTQYF. As DNA, the CDR3 is TGCGCCAGCAGCCGACAGGGGGTTACAGATACGCAGTATTTT.

This clone has only one observation. The chain couples TRBV5-1 to TRBJ2-5; D is unclear. This CDR3 is built from 11 residues. The germline gives CDR1 SGHRS, CDR2 YFSETQ. Trimming took off 4 bases at V and 4 bases at J, with 5 bases between the two ends. The DNA for the CDR3 is TGCGCCAGCAGCACCAGAGAGACCCAGTACTTC. Translation: CASSTRETQYF.

The V gene is TRBV5-1, the J gene TRBJ2-3, with 9 bases fitting TRBD2. The ends lost 3 bases at V and 7 bases at J; junction bases unmatched: 21. The CDR3 spans 19 residues. The germline V gene encodes CDR1 SGHRS and CDR2 YFSETQ. CDR3: CASSYGRGGGGRANYTQYF. The CDR3 region has the DNA TGCGCCAGCAGCTATGGTAGAGGAGGAGGCGGGAGGGCCAATTATACGCAGTATTTT.

This chain uses TRBV27 with TRBJ2-7; D is perhaps TRBD1 (6 bases). The CDR3 contains 12 residues. Germline CDR1 is MNHEY and CDR2 is SMNVEV (reference sequence). V was clipped by 6 bases and J by 6 bases, with 12 bases between them. CDR3 residues: CASSTGFREQYF. The CDR3 DNA reads as TGTGCCAGCAGCACAGGGTTCCGCGAGCAGTACTTC.

The chain employs TRBV25-1 and TRBJ2-7; 13 bases agree with TRBD2. There are 13 residues in the CDR3. With V trimmed by 10 bases and J by 6 bases, 6 bases remained unmatched. Germline V lookup: CDR1 MGHDK, CDR2 SYGVNS. CDR3 residues: CATSGLAGLEQYF. CDR3 sequence (DNA): TGTGCCACCTCGGGACTAGCGGGACTCGAGCAGTACTTC.